The clone carrying this TCR beta chain was seen more than once but under ten times. The antigen is unknown. Constant-segment primers were used for 5'RACE, and the resulting TCR alpha and TCR beta cDNA libraries carried sample barcodes and UMIs. One entry per CDR3 protein results from TCRdb running MiXCR on the 5' RACE reads. Of 40,000 to 45,000 distinct CDR3 sequences listed, more than 7% are singletons. The record originates from a study of T-cell memory formation after mild COVID-19. Study-level results: There were some responding clones in pre-infection memory, which suggested that cross-reactive memory had joined. The main location of contracting CD4+ clones was CM and EM, and that of contracting CD8+ clones was EMRA. CD4+ bias marked clones expanding day 15 to 37, unlike balanced contracting clones.

V lost 3 bases to trimming and J lost 0 bases; unmatched junction nucleotides: 9. In germline, CDR1 is SGHDT, CDR2 YYEEEE. The CDR3 sequence is 17 residues long. The material sequenced was PBMCs or a T cell subset sorted from them (not recorded which). J is TRBJ2-5 and V is TRBV5-6; 9 bases fit TRBD1. This TCR came from a man between 18 and 29 years old who had mild COVID-19 (a few samples of this study predate the infection). Cell type and time point are not known. The CDR3 bases are TGTGCCAGCAGCTCCGCGGGACAGGGATTGTACCAAGAGACCCAGTACTTC. Translating gives CASSSAGQGLYQETQYF. The whole variable domain, filled in from reference TRBV5-6 and TRBJ2-5, reads DAGVTQSPTHLIKTRGQQVTLRCSPKSGHDTVSWYQQALGQGPQFIFQYYEEEERQRGNFPDRFSGHQFPNYSSELNVNALLLGDSALYLCASSSAGQGLYQETQYFGPGTRLLVL.